A selection of T cell receptor beta chains follows, all from one sample in a study of T cells in Graves' hyperthyroidism and ophthalmopathy. MiXCR, run by TCRdb on the multiplex PCR reads, gives a single entry per CDR3 protein. The sample comprises around 430,000 distinct CDR3 sequences, approximately 15% of which are singletons, and 30% to 35% rests with the top ten. Sequencing used blood. The receptors were gathered from a woman aged 25 to 39 with Graves' hyperthyroidism. The CDR3 runs from the conserved cysteine through the conserved F or W. A D gene is named only where the DNA matches it firmly. The size field is filled for only some rows; it gives once, few, many or a size class.

V gene	D gene	J gene	clone size	CDR3 protein	CDR3 DNA
TRBV28	NA	TRBJ2-7	many	CASEPELQGTYEQYF	TGTGCCAGCGAACCTGAACTTCAGGGGACCTACGAGCAGTACTTC
TRBV5-8	NA	TRBJ2-7	many	CASSSYYRVSSSYEQYF	TGTGCCAGCAGCTCCTACTACAGGGTGTCAAGCTCCTACGAGCAGTACTTC
TRBV5-1	NA	TRBJ2-7	many	CASSPSSSSGGEQYF	TGCGCCAGCAGCCCCTCGTCTTCCTCCGGCGGCGAGCAGTACTTC
TRBV5-1	TRBD1	TRBJ2-3	many	CASSPGQGTDTQYF	TGTGCCAGCAGTCCAGGACAGGGCACAGATACGCAGTATTTT
TRBV6-1	NA	TRBJ2-7	many	CASGTRDRYEQYF	TGTGCCAGTGGAACCAGAGACCGATACGAGCAGTACTTC
TRBV12-3/TRBV12-4	TRBD2	TRBJ2-4	NA	CASRTSGLNIQYF	TGTGCCAGCAGGACTAGCGGCCTAAACATTCAGTACTTC
TRBV7-9	NA	TRBJ2-1	few	CASSPRLQGGDEQFF	TGTGCCAGCAGCCCCCGTTTACAGGGTGGCGATGAGCAGTTCTTC
TRBV4-1	NA	TRBJ1-5	NA	CASSQVWGGGQPQHF	TGCGCCAGCAGCCAAGTTTGGGGAGGGGGTCAGCCCCAGCATTTT
TRBV2	TRBD2	TRBJ2-3	few	CASRNLAASGSLWLSDTQYF	TGTGCCAGCAGAAACTTGGCGGCTAGCGGGAGTCTTTGGTTATCAGATACGCAGTATTTT
TRBV12-3/TRBV12-4	TRBD2	TRBJ2-1	NA	CASNSGSINEQFF	TGTGCCAGCAACAGCGGGAGTATAAATGAGCAGTTCTTC
TRBV12-3/TRBV12-4	NA	TRBJ1-2	NA	CASSSGAGGYTF	TGTGCCAGCAGTTCGGGGGCTGGCGGCTACACCTTC
TRBV12-3/TRBV12-4	NA	TRBJ2-7	NA	CASSLVGGVHEQYF	TGTGCCAGCAGTTTAGTAGGCGGGGTCCACGAGCAGTACTTC
TRBV10-3	TRBD1	TRBJ1-4	few	CAIRQGANEKLFF	TGTGCCATCAGACAGGGGGCTAATGAAAAACTGTTTTTT
TRBV12-5	NA	TRBJ1-5	NA	CASGLEDNQPQHF	TGTGCTAGTGGTTTGGAAGACAATCAGCCCCAGCATTTT
TRBV5-5	NA	TRBJ2-7	NA	CASSQGGANGEQYF	TGTGCCAGCAGCCAAGGGGGGGCGAACGGCGAGCAGTACTTC
TRBV5-4	TRBD1	TRBJ2-7	NA	CASSSRQGAEEQYF	TGTGCCAGCAGCTCCAGACAGGGGGCGGAGGAGCAGTACTTC
TRBV11-2	TRBD2	TRBJ2-7	NA	CASSLVASGKREQYF	TGTGCCAGCAGCTTAGTTGCGAGCGGGAAGCGCGAGCAGTACTTC
TRBV24-1	NA	TRBJ2-3	NA	CATSSFTASTDTQYF	TGTGCCACCAGTTCGTTTACAGCCTCCACAGATACGCAGTATTTT
TRBV19	NA	TRBJ1-5	NA	CASSIWDSNQPQHF	TGTGCCAGTAGTATCTGGGACAGCAATCAGCCCCAGCATTTT
TRBV30	NA	TRBJ2-1	many	CAWRIQTNHEQFF	TGTGCCTGGAGGATTCAGACTAATCATGAGCAGTTCTTC
TRBV28	NA	TRBJ1-1	many	CASSSPALANTEAFF	TGTGCCAGCAGTTCCCCAGCTTTAGCGAACACTGAAGCTTTCTTT
TRBV11-2	NA	TRBJ1-4	NA	CASSFWQPNEKLFF	TGTGCCAGCAGCTTTTGGCAGCCTAATGAAAAACTGTTTTTT
TRBV5-8	NA	TRBJ2-5	few	CASSFLLETQYF	TGTGCCAGCAGCTTCTTATTGGAGACCCAGTACTTC
TRBV20-1	NA	TRBJ2-4	NA	CSARDLAENIQYF	TGCAGTGCTAGAGATCTGGCAGAGAACATTCAGTACTTC
TRBV10-3	NA	TRBJ2-7	NA	CAISEYYEQYF	TGTGCCATCAGTGAATACTACGAGCAGTACTTC
TRBV3-1	TRBD1	TRBJ1-4	many	CASSQGQINEKLFF	TGTGCCAGCAGCCAGGGACAGATTAATGAAAAACTGTTTTTT
TRBV7-2	NA	TRBJ2-3	few	CASSRRASTSTDTQYF	TGTGCCAGCAGCAGACGAGCGAGCACTAGCACAGATACGCAGTATTTT
TRBV3-1	TRBD2	TRBJ2-7	few	CASSQGEGQYF	TGTGCCAGCAGCCAGGGGGAGGGGCAGTACTTC
TRBV18	NA	TRBJ2-7	many	CASSPSFQGGYEQYF	TGTGCCAGCTCACCAAGCTTCCAGGGCGGGTACGAGCAGTACTTC
TRBV5-6	NA	TRBJ2-7	many	CASSNGDMTYEQYF	TGTGCCAGCAGCAACGGGGACATGACCTACGAGCAGTACTTC
TRBV30	TRBD2	TRBJ2-3	NA	CAWSHGVFTGGPADTQYF	TGTGCCTGGAGCCATGGGGTCTTTACGGGAGGGCCCGCAGATACGCAGTATTTT
TRBV24-1	NA	TRBJ2-3	many	CATCWVAETDTQYF	TGTGCCACCTGTTGGGTAGCGGAGACAGATACGCAGTATTTT
TRBV5-1	NA	TRBJ2-1	many	CASNFLNEQFF	TGCGCCAGCAATTTCCTTAATGAGCAGTTCTTC
TRBV20-1	NA	TRBJ2-5	many	CSARDKALETQYF	TGCAGTGCTAGAGACAAGGCTTTGGAGACCCAGTACTTC
TRBV20-1	TRBD1	TRBJ1-1	many	CSAFPRGQAVLEAFF	TGCAGTGCTTTTCCTCGGGGACAGGCCGTTCTTGAAGCTTTCTTT
TRBV20-1	NA	TRBJ2-6	NA	CSARSPGVSGANVLTF	TGCAGTGCTAGATCGCCAGGGGTCTCTGGGGCCAACGTCCTGACTTTC
TRBV12-3/TRBV12-4	NA	TRBJ2-7	many	CASRRGGSYEQYF	TGTGCCAGCCGGAGAGGGGGCTCCTACGAGCAGTACTTC
TRBV18	NA	TRBJ2-1	many	CASSPPLAANEQFF	TGTGCCAGCTCACCACCGTTAGCGGCTAATGAGCAGTTCTTC
TRBV29-1	TRBD2	TRBJ2-3	many	CSVDKSSGKGDTQYF	TGCAGCGTTGACAAATCTAGCGGGAAGGGAGATACGCAGTATTTT
TRBV10-1	TRBD1	TRBJ1-1	many	CASSRDSREAFF	TGCGCCAGCAGTCGGGACAGCCGTGAAGCTTTCTTT
TRBV29-1	NA	TRBJ2-5	NA	CSVAPLYKKTQYF	TGCAGCGTTGCCCCGCTCTATAAAAAGACCCAGTACTTC
TRBV3-1	NA	TRBJ2-7	many	CASSQVSGSSYEQYF	TGTGCCAGCAGCCAAGTATCCGGAAGCTCCTACGAGCAGTACTTC
TRBV2	TRBD2	TRBJ2-1	many	CASTSGSSYNEQFF	TGTGCCAGCACGAGCGGGAGCTCCTACAATGAGCAGTTCTTC
TRBV5-1	NA	TRBJ2-3	NA	CASSYFPGVSSTDTQYF	TGCGCCAGCAGCTATTTCCCGGGAGTCTCTAGCACAGATACGCAGTATTTT
TRBV7-7	NA	TRBJ2-5	few	CASSLGGQMLETQYF	TGTGCTAGCAGCCTCGGCGGACAGATGCTGGAGACCCAGTACTTC
TRBV7-8	NA	TRBJ1-1	many	CASSLVEGMAFF	TGTGCCAGCAGCTTAGTAGAGGGCATGGCTTTCTTT
TRBV11-3	NA	TRBJ2-1	many	CASSLGVGRDNEQFF	TGTGCCAGCAGCTTAGGGGTTGGGCGAGACAATGAGCAGTTCTTC
TRBV27	NA	TRBJ1-1	many	CASSYPPSGVNTEAFF	TGTGCCAGCAGTTACCCTCCCTCCGGAGTGAACACTGAAGCTTTCTTT
TRBV6-1	NA	TRBJ2-7	NA	CASRPMDSYSYEQYF	TGTGCCAGCAGGCCCATGGACTCGTACTCCTACGAGCAGTACTTC
TRBV25-1	TRBD1	TRBJ2-7	few	CASSDPGTEREEQYF	TGTGCCAGCAGTGATCCCGGGACAGAGAGAGAAGAGCAGTACTTC
TRBV28	TRBD1	TRBJ2-2	many	CASSRTGVTAGELFF	TGTGCCAGCAGCCGGACAGGGGTAACGGCCGGGGAGCTGTTTTTT
TRBV24-1	NA	TRBJ1-2	NA	CATSDSITNYGYTF	TGTGCCACCAGTGATTCTATTACTAACTATGGCTACACCTTC
TRBV2	TRBD1	TRBJ2-7	few	CASSWDSAYEQYF	TGTGCCAGCAGTTGGGACAGCGCCTACGAGCAGTACTTC
TRBV6-6	TRBD2	TRBJ2-1	few	CASSYRIAGVEYNEQFF	TGTGCCAGCAGTTACCGAATAGCGGGAGTAGAATACAATGAGCAGTTCTTC
TRBV10-1	TRBD2	TRBJ2-7	NA	CASSDGLGLLTYEQYF	TGCGCCAGCAGTGACGGACTAGGCCTACTCACCTACGAGCAGTACTTC
TRBV25-1	NA	TRBJ2-7	NA	CASSGLFVGSYEQYF	TGTGCCAGCAGTGGTCTCTTTGTCGGGAGCTACGAGCAGTACTTC
TRBV20-1	TRBD1	TRBJ1-5	few	CSASDQGARRNQPQHF	TGCAGTGCTAGTGATCAGGGGGCGCGGCGCAATCAGCCCCAGCATTTT
TRBV7-9	NA	TRBJ1-5	many	CASSPPGWGQPQHF	TGTGCCAGCAGCCCTCCGGGGTGGGGTCAGCCCCAGCATTTT
TRBV5-5	NA	TRBJ2-2	many	CASSLSQGNTGELFF	TGTGCCAGCAGCTTATCACAGGGGAACACCGGGGAGCTGTTTTTT
TRBV18	NA	TRBJ2-7	many	CASSPPSSSSYEQYF	TGTGCCAGCTCACCCCCCTCCTCTAGCTCCTACGAGCAGTACTTC